This paragraph covers one TCR beta chain sequence. Its target is not known. The data belong to a study of OX40 agonist ivuxolimab in advanced cancers. General observations from the study: Expanded clones were, on average, more numerous among CD8+ T cells than CD4+. With doses of 0.1 to 3.0 mg/kg, CD4+ and CD8+ blood T cells had undergone clonal expansion by week 6.

Method: immunoSEQ multiplex PCR; TCRdb's copy keeps in-frame clones and lacks some. The repertoire holds some 80,000 clones, with around four fifths as singletons. The CDR3 length is 15 residues. The germline gives CDR1 SGHRS, CDR2 YFSETQ. Trimming took off 1 base at V and 5 bases at J, with 12 bases between the two ends. This sample comprised CD4+ or CD8+ T cells sorted from blood, obtained in a trial of the OX40 agonist ivuxolimab. This chain links TRBV5-1 with TRBJ2-2, with D possibly being TRBD1 (6 bases). The sequence came from an adult with an advanced solid tumor such as melanoma, head and neck, liver or kidney cancer. The CDR3 DNA follows: TGCGCCAGCAGCTTGTTCCAGGGGATGACCGGGGAGCTGTTTTTT. It specifies CASSLFQGMTGELFF. The whole variable domain, filled in from reference TRBV5-1 and TRBJ2-2, reads KAGVTQTPRYLIKTRGQQVTLSCSPISGHRSVSWYQQTPGQGLQFLFEYFSETQRNKGNFPGRFSGRQFSNSRSEMNVSTLELGDSALYLCASSLFQGMTGELFFGEGSRLTVL.